These 2 T cell receptor beta chains were sequenced from one sample in a study of OX40 agonist ivuxolimab in advanced cancers. To prepare the library, the immunoSEQ multiplex PCR assay was applied. The source is immuneACCESS, and TCRdb retained only in-frame sequences with V and J called. Part of the clones is not carried over; for the studies checked, unresolved V genes explain less than half of this, and the remainder is unexplained. This sample lists 85,000 to 100,000 clones; roughly 88% were detected once. The leading ten clones occupy around 4% of the sample. This specimen consisted of CD4+ or CD8+ T cells sorted from blood, obtained in a trial of the OX40 agonist ivuxolimab. The receptors were sampled from an adult with an advanced solid tumor such as melanoma, head and neck, liver or kidney cancer.

The J gene is TRBJ1-5, the V gene TRBV6-4; D is uncertain. Germline-derived CDR1 and CDR2 are MRHNA and SNTAGT. This CDR3 region has 15 residues. The ends were cut back, 4 bases at V and 0 bases at J, with 10 bases in the middle. The CDR3 DNA sequence: TGTGCCAGCAGTGTAGTAGCCGGTAGCAATCAGCCCCAGCATTTT. Translation gives CASSVVAGSNQPQHF.

The gene calls are TRBV11-2 and TRBJ2-5; 8 bases agree with TRBD2. The CDR3 sequence is 15 residues long. Per germline, CDR1 SGHAT and CDR2 FQNNGV. After removal of 2 bases from V and 2 bases from J, the junction contained 4 bases not matched to a gene. The CDR3 DNA is TGTGCCAGCAGCTTAATGGCTAGCGGGCAAGAGACCCAGTACTTC. It encodes CASSLMASGQETQYF. The whole variable domain, remainder taken from reference TRBV11-2 and TRBJ2-5, is EAGVAQSPRYKIIEKRQSVAFWCNPISGHATLYWYQQILGQGPKLLIQFQNNGVVDDSQLPKDRFSAERLKGVDSTLKIQPAKLEDSAVYLCASSLMASGQETQYFGPGTRLLVL.